This T cell receptor (beta chain) was observed in a study of human T cells and chemical hapten exposure. This clonotype was seen repeatedly, ten times or more. Described time point: healthy volunteer bleed at 6 weeks. Total RNA was isolated from whole blood that had not been fractionated. TCRdb recomputed calls from the RACE reads with MiXCR, one row per CDR3 protein. The sample records fewer than 100,000 distinct CDR3 sequences, approximately 8.6% being singletons. Sequences were obtained from whole blood. The clonotype was recovered from a female donor in good health. Some clones in this sample may be carry-over from other donors' samples.

This chain's CDR3 is CSASRPTGRDYEQYF. The CDR3 DNA reads TGCAGTGCTAGTCGCCCGACAGGGCGGGATTACGAGCAGTACTTC. The rearrangement links TRBV20-1 to TRBJ2-7; D is perhaps TRBD1 (7 bases). Trimming cost V 3 bases and J 4 bases, with 19 bases left between them. CDR1 and CDR2 from the germline V gene are DFQATT and SNEGSKA (reference sequence). CDR3 length: 15 amino acids.